These T cell receptor beta chains were read from a single sample in a study of control samples from healthy donors and cancer patients. Sequenced by immunoSEQ multiplex PCR; TCRdb stores in-frame clones only, minus some. The repertoire holds about 110,000 clones, with roughly 90% as singletons. Input material: blood. These receptors were obtained from a young woman in good health. Each CDR3 is given with its conserved first and last residue. The D gene is left open where the match is weak. Expanded clones are given a class, and other clones once, few, many or no size at all.

V: TRBV29-1; J: TRBJ1-4; D: -; size: -; CDR3: CSVEDSGFEKLFF; DNA: TGCAGCGTTGAAGATTCAGGGTTTGAAAAACTGTTTTTT
V: TRBV3-1/TRBV3-2; J: TRBJ2-7; D: -; size: -; CDR3: CASSQRFRAFNEQYF; DNA: TGTGCCAGCAGCCAACGATTTAGGGCCTTTAACGAGCAGTACTTC
V: TRBV7-8; J: TRBJ2-3; D: TRBD2; size: once; CDR3: CASSSRRTSGFTDTQYF; DNA: TGTGCCAGCAGCTCACGGAGGACTAGCGGGTTCACAGATACGCAGTATTTT
V: TRBV4-1; J: TRBJ2-3; D: -; size: -; CDR3: CASSQDGWTGSTDTQYF; DNA: TGCGCCAGCAGCCAAGATGGGTGGACTGGGAGCACAGATACGCAGTATTTT
V: TRBV7-9; J: TRBJ2-1; D: -; size: -; CDR3: CASTGGRPYNEQFF; DNA: TGTGCCAGCACCGGGGGCCGCCCCTACAATGAGCAGTTCTTC
V: TRBV19; J: TRBJ1-6; D: -; size: -; CDR3: CASSAGPINYNSPLHF; DNA: TGTGCCAGTAGTGCCGGCCCAATAAACTATAATTCACCCCTCCACTTT
V: TRBV24-1; J: TRBJ2-3; D: TRBD1; size: -; CDR3: CATSDVTGGRDTQYF; DNA: TGTGCCACCAGTGATGTGACAGGGGGACGAGATACGCAGTATTTT
V: TRBV24-1; J: TRBJ1-5; D: -; size: -; CDR3: CATSDLGRDIYQPQHF; DNA: TGTGCCACCAGTGATTTAGGCCGGGACATTTATCAGCCCCAGCATTTT
V: TRBV10-3; J: TRBJ1-1; D: TRBD1; size: -; CDR3: CAISEYSGGELNTEAFF; DNA: TGTGCCATCAGTGAGTATTCAGGGGGCGAATTAAACACTGAAGCTTTCTTT
V: TRBV15; J: TRBJ2-1; D: -; size: -; CDR3: CATSSRQHNEQFF; DNA: TGTGCCACCAGCAGTAGGCAACACAATGAGCAGTTCTTC
V: TRBV12-3/TRBV12-4; J: TRBJ2-5; D: -; size: few; CDR3: CASARKTQYF; DNA: TGTGCCAGCGCCCGCAAGACCCAGTACTTC
V: TRBV30; J: TRBJ2-7; D: TRBD1; size: -; CDR3: CAWRQGGTYEQYF; DNA: TGTGCCTGGAGACAGGGGGGAACCTACGAGCAGTACTTC
V: TRBV7-2; J: TRBJ2-4; D: -; size: -; CDR3: CASSLARGGKNIQYF; DNA: TGTGCCAGCAGCTTAGCGCGGGGAGGCAAAAACATTCAGTACTTC
V: TRBV19; J: TRBJ1-4; D: -; size: -; CDR3: CASSRRVLREKLFF; DNA: TGTGCCAGTAGTAGACGGGTTTTGCGGGAAAAACTGTTTTTT
V: TRBV5-4; J: TRBJ2-7; D: TRBD2; size: -; CDR3: CASSLAGLAGGKSSYEQYF; DNA: TGTGCCAGCAGCTTGGCAGGACTAGCGGGAGGCAAGAGCTCCTACGAGCAGTACTTC
V: TRBV16; J: TRBJ2-1; D: TRBD2; size: -; CDR3: CASSQWGDRSGLAGGNNEQFF; DNA: TGTGCCAGCAGCCAATGGGGAGACCGGTCGGGACTAGCGGGGGGAAATAATGAGCAGTTCTTC
V: TRBV2; J: TRBJ1-1; D: -; size: -; CDR3: CASRKNRETEAFF; DNA: TGTGCCAGCAGAAAAAACAGGGAAACTGAAGCTTTCTTT
V: TRBV2; J: TRBJ2-3; D: TRBD2; size: -; CDR3: CASSELADLSSTDTQYF; DNA: TGTGCCAGCAGTGAACTAGCGGACTTGTCTAGCACAGATACGCAGTATTTT
V: TRBV30; J: TRBJ2-1; D: TRBD2; size: -; CDR3: CARKTSGRRTADNEQFF; DNA: TGTGCCCGTAAGACTAGCGGGAGAAGGACAGCGGACAATGAGCAGTTCTTC
V: TRBV4-3; J: TRBJ1-6; D: -; size: -; CDR3: CASSQEVSPQTGINSPLHF; DNA: TGCGCCAGCAGCCAAGAGGTTTCTCCGCAAACAGGGATTAATTCACCCCTCCACTTT
V: TRBV29-1; J: TRBJ1-2; D: TRBD1; size: once; CDR3: CSADPRQGTIYGYTF; DNA: TGCAGCGCTGACCCTCGACAGGGCACGATCTATGGCTACACCTTC
V: TRBV7-8; J: TRBJ2-5; D: TRBD2; size: -; CDR3: CASSRGYRIAGVQETQYF; DNA: TGTGCCAGCAGCCGAGGATACCGTATAGCGGGAGTTCAAGAGACCCAGTACTTC
V: TRBV12-2; J: TRBJ2-1; D: -; size: -; CDR3: CASRIDREGYNEQFF; DNA: TGTGCAAGTCGCATCGACAGGGAAGGTTACAATGAGCAGTTCTTC
V: TRBV9; J: TRBJ1-2; D: TRBD1; size: -; CDR3: CASSVGGQGTDNYGYTF; DNA: TGTGCCAGCAGCGTAGGGGGACAGGGGACGGATAACTATGGCTACACCTTC
V: TRBV7-2; J: TRBJ1-6; D: TRBD1; size: -; CDR3: CASSLGGDRVTSPLHF; DNA: TGTGCCAGCAGCCTCGGCGGGGACAGGGTTACCTCACCCCTCCACTTT
V: TRBV29-1; J: TRBJ2-1; D: -; size: -; CDR3: CSLSGNYNEQFF; DNA: TGCAGCCTATCCGGGAACTACAATGAGCAGTTCTTC
V: TRBV12-3/TRBV12-4; J: TRBJ2-5; D: -; size: few; CDR3: CASKNREETQYF; DNA: TGTGCCAGCAAAAACAGGGAGGAGACCCAGTACTTC
V: TRBV28; J: TRBJ1-4; D: -; size: -; CDR3: CASSFLEKLFF; DNA: TGTGCCAGCAGTTTCTTAGAAAAACTGTTTTTT
V: TRBV7-2; J: TRBJ2-2; D: -; size: -; CDR3: CASSPQVGGTGGELFF; DNA: TGTGCCAGCAGCCCCCAGGTTGGCGGGACGGGCGGGGAGCTGTTTTTT
V: TRBV6-1; J: TRBJ1-2; D: -; size: -; CDR3: CASSEVGTGTSVGYTF; DNA: TGTGCCAGCAGTGAAGTAGGGACCGGGACGTCCGTAGGCTACACCTTC
V: TRBV6-1; J: TRBJ2-3; D: -; size: -; CDR3: CASSEAIGDTQYF; DNA: TGTGCCAGCAGTGAAGCGATAGGGGATACGCAGTATTTT
V: TRBV7-3; J: TRBJ2-1; D: TRBD2; size: -; CDR3: CASSSGTSPYNEQFF; DNA: TGTGCCAGCAGCTCCGGGACTAGCCCCTACAATGAGCAGTTCTTC
V: TRBV2; J: TRBJ1-1; D: TRBD1; size: -; CDR3: CAGQGNTEAFF; DNA: TGTGCCGGACAGGGGAACACTGAAGCTTTCTTT
V: TRBV21-1; J: TRBJ2-5; D: -; size: -; CDR3: CASSVTRREVSETQYF; DNA: TGTGCCAGCAGCGTCACTCGGAGGGAGGTGTCAGAGACCCAGTACTTC
V: TRBV4-2; J: TRBJ2-2; D: -; size: -; CDR3: CASSQDRGGNTGELFF; DNA: TGTGCCAGCAGCCAAGACAGGGGGGGGAACACCGGGGAGCTGTTTTTT
V: TRBV3-1/TRBV3-2; J: TRBJ2-1; D: TRBD1; size: -; CDR3: CASSQKGDREGADEQFF; DNA: TGTGCCAGCAGCCAAAAAGGGGACAGGGAAGGTGCGGATGAGCAGTTCTTC
V: TRBV7-2; J: TRBJ2-7; D: TRBD1; size: -; CDR3: CASSYTGTGTYEQYF; DNA: TGTGCCAGCAGCTACACCGGGACAGGGACCTACGAGCAGTACTTC
V: TRBV29-1; J: TRBJ2-1; D: TRBD2; size: once; CDR3: CSVEGAAVAGGKEQFF; DNA: TGCAGCGTTGAAGGGGCGGCAGTAGCGGGAGGCAAGGAGCAGTTCTTC
V: TRBV6-2/TRBV6-3; J: TRBJ2-3; D: -; size: -; CDR3: CASSWGADTQYF; DNA: TGTGCCAGCAGTTGGGGGGCAGATACGCAGTATTTT
V: TRBV19; J: TRBJ1-1; D: -; size: -; CDR3: CASSVHRVRNTEAFF; DNA: TGTGCCAGTAGTGTTCACAGGGTAAGGAACACTGAAGCTTTCTTT
V: TRBV7-9; J: TRBJ2-2; D: TRBD1; size: -; CDR3: CASSPGTGAGELFF; DNA: TGTGCCAGCAGCCCGGGGACAGGGGCCGGGGAGCTGTTTTTT
V: TRBV28; J: TRBJ2-7; D: TRBD2; size: -; CDR3: CASGLAGSYEQYF; DNA: TGTGCCAGCGGCCTAGCGGGTTCCTACGAGCAGTACTTC
V: TRBV9; J: TRBJ2-3; D: -; size: -; CDR3: CASSVDTWHTDTQYF; DNA: TGTGCCAGCAGCGTAGATACATGGCACACAGATACGCAGTATTTT
V: TRBV11-2; J: TRBJ2-1; D: -; size: -; CDR3: CASSFERVDEQFF; DNA: TGTGCCAGCAGCTTTGAGAGGGTTGACGAGCAGTTCTTC
V: TRBV10-3; J: TRBJ2-7; D: TRBD2; size: -; CDR3: CAISEGLAGELVWSYEQYF; DNA: TGTGCCATCAGTGAGGGACTAGCGGGAGAGTTGGTCTGGTCCTACGAGCAGTACTTC
V: TRBV12-5; J: TRBJ2-7; D: TRBD1; size: once; CDR3: CASGLRQGAMDEQYF; DNA: TGTGCTAGTGGTTTACGACAGGGGGCCATGGACGAGCAGTACTTC